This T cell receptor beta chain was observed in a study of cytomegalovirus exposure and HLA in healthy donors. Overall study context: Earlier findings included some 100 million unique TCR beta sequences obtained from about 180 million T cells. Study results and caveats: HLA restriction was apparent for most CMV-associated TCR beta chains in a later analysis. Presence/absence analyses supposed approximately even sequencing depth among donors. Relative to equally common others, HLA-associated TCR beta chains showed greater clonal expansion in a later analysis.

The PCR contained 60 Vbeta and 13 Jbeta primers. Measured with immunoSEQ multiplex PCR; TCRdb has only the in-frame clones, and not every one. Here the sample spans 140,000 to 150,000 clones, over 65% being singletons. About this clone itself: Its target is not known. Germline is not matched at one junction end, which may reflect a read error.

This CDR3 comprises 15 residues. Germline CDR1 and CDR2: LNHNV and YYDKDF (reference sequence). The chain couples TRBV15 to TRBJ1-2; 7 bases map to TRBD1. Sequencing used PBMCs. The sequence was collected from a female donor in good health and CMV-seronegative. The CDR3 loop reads CATSNSGGTGDGYPF. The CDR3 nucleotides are TGTGCCACCAGCAATTCCGGGGGAACAGGGGATGGCTACCCCTTC.